The entry below gives a single TCR beta chain sequence along with its context. These data originate in a study of technical replicates of blood from a few donors. V was clipped by 4 bases and J by 10 bases, with 20 bases between them. Germline-derived CDR1 and CDR2 are SNHLY and FYNNEI. CDR3 size: 15 residues. Sequencing was performed with immunoSEQ multiplex PCR; in TCRdb, only in-frame clones are kept and a portion is missing. The sample has about 70,000 clones, around 95% seen once; the top ten hold around 0.24%. The receptor comes from a human donor in good health. The V call is TRBV2, the J call TRBJ2-1, with D possibly being TRBD2 (5 bases). The sequencing sample was made of T cells isolated from PBMCs. The CDR3 region is CASSGGLSPEREQFF. The DNA of the CDR3 is TGTGCCAGCAGTGGCGGGTTGAGCCCCGAGCGGGAGCAGTTCTTC.